The sequence of this TCR beta chain was determined in a study of technical replicates of blood from a handful of donors. In the case of this clone: At the DNA level, this CDR3 is encoded by other sequences in the same sample as well.

Data came from immunoSEQ multiplex PCR; TCRdb stores just in-frame clones and leaves some out. The profile covers 12,000 or so clones, with under 85% appearing a single time and 13% to 15% taken by the ten largest. Germline assignment: CDR1 SGHRS and CDR2 YFSETQ. Trimming cost V 3 bases and J 4 bases; bases outside gene matches: 1. This CDR3 has 14 residues. The chain has TRBV5-1 and TRBJ2-1; 10 bases fit TRBD2. Input material: PBMCs. The sequence came from a human donor in good health. The CDR3 DNA is TGCGCCAGCAGCTCAGCGGGAGGGTACAATGAGCAGTTCTTC. Translating gives CASSSAGGYNEQFF.